The 10 T cell receptor beta chains presented below share a single source sample, sequenced in a study of T cell clonotyping in hematopoietic cell transplantation (dated by TCRdb to about 2021). The library was prepared using the immunoSEQ multiplex PCR assay. Held by TCRdb, this immuneACCESS table contains in-frame sequences only and omits some clones. Under half of the omission traces to an unresolved V gene where checked; the cause of the rest is unknown. Here the sample has tens of thousands of clones; 94% occur a single time. The ten largest clones represent more than 0.7% of the sample. The sequenced sample consisted of peripheral blood mononuclear cells. All receptors come from a woman aged 50 to 60 in good health. Some clones in this sample may be carry-over from other donors' samples.

V and J are TRBV5-1 and TRBJ2-1; a possible D gene is TRBD1 (6 bases). CDR3 length: 14 residues. Germline V CDR1 and CDR2: SGHRS, YFSETQ. Trimming removed 3 bases at V and 5 bases at J, with 12 bases between. The CDR3 DNA reads TGCGCCAGCAGCTGGAACAGGGTAAACAATGAGCAGTTCTTC. Translation: CASSWNRVNNEQFF.

This chain connects TRBV5-6 to TRBJ2-5; D unresolved. V was pared by 5 bases and J by 1 base, with 6 bases between. This CDR3 is built from 12 residues. Germline V gene sequence: CDR1 SGHDT, CDR2 YYEEEE. CDR3 residues: CASSAGQETQYF. The CDR3 nucleotides are TGTGCCAGCAGTGCTGGCCAAGAGACCCAGTACTTC.

CDR3: CASSFDGSSYEQYF. The CDR3 DNA follows: TGTGCCAGCAGTTTCGACGGAAGCTCCTACGAGCAGTACTTC. The chain uses TRBV27 and TRBJ2-7; D gene unclear. Trimming removed 3 bases from V and 0 bases from J, with 9 bases in between. The CDR3 runs to 14 residues. Germline CDR1 and CDR2: MNHEY and SMNVEV (reference sequence).

This sequence joins TRBV19 and TRBJ1-4, with 8 bases aligning to TRBD1. With 3 bases clipped from V and 7 bases from J, the junction kept 7 bases outside the gene matches. The CDR3 is 15 residues long. Germline V gene data show CDR1 as LNHDA and CDR2 as SQIVND (reference sequence). The CDR3 region has the DNA TGTGCCAGTAGTATCTCCCAGGGGGCTTTTGAAAAACTGTTTTTT. Translated, it gives CASSISQGAFEKLFF.

The chain carries TRBV2 and TRBJ1-5, with D unresolved. The V gene's germline CDR1 is SNHLY and CDR2 FYNNEI. This CDR3 has 15 residues. Trimming removed 2 bases at V and 4 bases at J, with 12 bases between. CDR3 loop: CASSELRAGNQPQHF. CDR3 sequence (DNA): TGTGCCAGCAGTGAATTGAGGGCCGGAAATCAGCCCCAGCATTTT.

The chain joins TRBV6-1 to TRBJ1-5; D gene unclear. The CDR3 contains 13 residues. Trimming removed 2 bases from V and 0 bases from J, with 2 bases in between. Germline CDR1 MNHNS, CDR2 SASEGT. As DNA, the CDR3 is TGTGCCAGCAGTGAAAGTAGCAATCAGCCCCAGCATTTT. Protein product: CASSESSNQPQHF.

The gene calls are TRBV30 and TRBJ1-2; tentatively, D is TRBD1 (5 bases). CDR1 is GTSNPN, CDR2 SVGIG, per germline (reference sequence). Trimming removed 4 bases at V and 4 bases at J, with 16 bases between. This CDR3 has 14 amino acids. CDR3 in DNA: TGTGCCTGGAATAGGGGAGGGTTATCCTATGGCTACACCTTC. Residues: CAWNRGGLSYGYTF.

The CDR3 nucleotides read TGTGCCAGTAGTACAACCGACAGGGGAGGGTCCTACGAGCAGTACTTC. It encodes CASSTTDRGGSYEQYF. The V call is TRBV19, the J call TRBJ2-7; D perhaps matches TRBD1 (8 bases). From germline, CDR1 is LNHDA and CDR2 SQIVND (reference sequence). V dropped 4 bases and J dropped 1 base, with 17 bases sitting between them. The CDR3 totals 16 residues. Complete variable domain (other parts from reference TRBV19 and TRBJ2-7): DGGITQSPKYLFRKEGQNVTLSCEQNLNHDAMYWYRQDPGQGLRLIYYSQIVNDFQKGDIAEGYSVSREKKESFPLTVTSAQKNPTAFYLCASSTTDRGGSYEQYFGPGTRLTVT.

The chain couples TRBV4-3 to TRBJ1-5; D gene uncertain. Trimming shortened V by 0 bases and J by 6 bases, and 12 bases separated the two germline ends. Germline V CDR1 and CDR2: LGHNA, YSLEER. The CDR3 is 15 amino acids. CDR3 coding DNA: TGCGCCAGCAGCCAAGATGTAGGGCGGGTTCAGCCCCAGCATTTT. Its translation: CASSQDVGRVQPQHF.

The CDR3 DNA follows: TGTGCCAGCAGCTTAGGTCAGGTAGATACGCAGTATTTT. This gives the protein CASSLGQVDTQYF. The chain employs TRBV11-2 and TRBJ2-3; the D is unclear. The CDR3 loop spans 13 amino acids. CDR1 is SGHAT, CDR2 FQNNGV, per germline. Trimming left V 1 base short and J 5 bases short, with 7 bases between. Full variable domain (outside the CDR3, taken from reference TRBV11-2 and TRBJ2-3): EAGVAQSPRYKIIEKRQSVAFWCNPISGHATLYWYQQILGQGPKLLIQFQNNGVVDDSQLPKDRFSAERLKGVDSTLKIQPAKLEDSAVYLCASSLGQVDTQYFGPGTRLTVL.